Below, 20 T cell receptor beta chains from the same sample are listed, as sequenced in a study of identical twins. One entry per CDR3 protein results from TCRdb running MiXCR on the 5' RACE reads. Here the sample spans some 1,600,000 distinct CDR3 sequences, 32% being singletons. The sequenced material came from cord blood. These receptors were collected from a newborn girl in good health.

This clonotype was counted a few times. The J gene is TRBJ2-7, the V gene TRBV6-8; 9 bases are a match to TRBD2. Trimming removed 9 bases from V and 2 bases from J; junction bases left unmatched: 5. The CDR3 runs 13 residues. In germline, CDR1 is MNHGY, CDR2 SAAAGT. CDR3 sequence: CARPGTSPYEQYF. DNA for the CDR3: TGTGCCAGACCCGGGACTAGCCCCTACGAGCAGTACTTC.

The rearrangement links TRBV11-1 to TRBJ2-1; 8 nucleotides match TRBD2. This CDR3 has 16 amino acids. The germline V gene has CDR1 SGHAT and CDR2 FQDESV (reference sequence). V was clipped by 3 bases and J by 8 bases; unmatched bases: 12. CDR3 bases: TGTGCCAGCAGCTTTCGCGGGGGGTACCAGGTTGATGAGCAGTTCTTC. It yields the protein CASSFRGGYQVDEQFF.

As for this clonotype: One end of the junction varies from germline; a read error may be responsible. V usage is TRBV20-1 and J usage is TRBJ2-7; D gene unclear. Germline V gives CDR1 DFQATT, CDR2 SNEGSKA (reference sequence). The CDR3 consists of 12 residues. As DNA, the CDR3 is TGCAGTGCTAGAGCTTATTCCTACGAGCGGTACTTC. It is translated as CSARAYSYERYF.

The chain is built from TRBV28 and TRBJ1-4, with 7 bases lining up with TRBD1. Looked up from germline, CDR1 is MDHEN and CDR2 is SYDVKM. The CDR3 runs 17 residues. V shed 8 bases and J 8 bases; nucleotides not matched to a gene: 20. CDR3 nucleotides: TGTGCCAGCCATTTTGGCCTCCGAACAGGGGAGGGGGAAAAACTGTTTTTT. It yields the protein CASHFGLRTGEGEKLFF. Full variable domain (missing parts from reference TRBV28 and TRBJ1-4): DVKVTQSSRYLVKRTGEKVFLECVQDMDHENMFWYRQDPGLGLRLIYFSYDVKMKEKGDIPEGYSVSREKKERFSLILESASTNQTSMYLCASHFGLRTGEGEKLFFGSGTQLSVL.

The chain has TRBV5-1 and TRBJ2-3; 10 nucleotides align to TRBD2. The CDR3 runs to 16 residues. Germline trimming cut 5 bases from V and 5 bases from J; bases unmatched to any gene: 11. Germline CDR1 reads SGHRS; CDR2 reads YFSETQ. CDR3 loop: CASRRILAGAGDTQYF. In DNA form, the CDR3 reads TGCGCCAGCAGAAGAATTCTAGCGGGGGCCGGAGATACGCAGTATTTT.

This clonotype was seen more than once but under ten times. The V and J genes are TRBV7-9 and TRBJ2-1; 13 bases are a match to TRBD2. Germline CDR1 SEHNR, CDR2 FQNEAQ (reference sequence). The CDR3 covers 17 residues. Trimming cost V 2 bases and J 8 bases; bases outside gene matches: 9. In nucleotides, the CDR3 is TGTGCCAGCAGCTTAAGACTAGCGGGGGGTATCATCGATGAGCAGTTCTTC. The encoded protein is CASSLRLAGGIIDEQFF.

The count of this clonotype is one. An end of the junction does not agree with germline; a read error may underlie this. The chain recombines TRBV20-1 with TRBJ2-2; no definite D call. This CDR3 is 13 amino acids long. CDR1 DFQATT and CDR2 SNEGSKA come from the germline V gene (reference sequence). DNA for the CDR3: TGCAGTGCCAGAGCCGGGTCGGACGGGGAGCTGTTTTTT. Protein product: CSARAGSDGELFF.

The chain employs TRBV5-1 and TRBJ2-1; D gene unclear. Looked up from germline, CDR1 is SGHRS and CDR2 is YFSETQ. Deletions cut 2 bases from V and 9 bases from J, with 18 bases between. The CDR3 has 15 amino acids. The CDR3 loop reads CASSFNPFGVSEQFF. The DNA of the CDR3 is TGCGCCAGCAGCTTTAATCCCTTTGGAGTGAGTGAGCAGTTCTTC.

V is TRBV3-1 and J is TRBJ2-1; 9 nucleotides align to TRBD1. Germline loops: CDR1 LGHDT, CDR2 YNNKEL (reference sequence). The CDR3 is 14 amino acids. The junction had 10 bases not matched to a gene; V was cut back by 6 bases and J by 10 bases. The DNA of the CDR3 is TGTGCCAGCAGTCTCGGGACAGGGTCCCGGGAGCAGTTCTTC. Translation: CASSLGTGSREQFF.

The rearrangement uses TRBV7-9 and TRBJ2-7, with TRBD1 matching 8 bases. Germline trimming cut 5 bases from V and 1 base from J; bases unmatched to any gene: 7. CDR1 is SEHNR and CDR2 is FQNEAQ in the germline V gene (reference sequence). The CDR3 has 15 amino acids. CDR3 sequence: CASSQDRGGSYEQYF. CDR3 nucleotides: TGTGCCAGCAGCCAAGACAGGGGAGGATCCTACGAGCAGTACTTC.

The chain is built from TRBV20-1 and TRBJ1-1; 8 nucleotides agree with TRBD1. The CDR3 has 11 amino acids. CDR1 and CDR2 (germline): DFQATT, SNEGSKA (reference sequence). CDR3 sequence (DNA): TGCAGCGCAGGGGGCGGAACTGAAGCTTTCTTT. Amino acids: CSAGGGTEAFF.

This CDR3 reads CASSQDPLAGVETQYF. CDR3 bases: TGTGCCAGCAGCCAAGATCCTCTAGCGGGAGTAGAGACCCAGTACTTC. V and J are TRBV3-1 and TRBJ2-5; 10 nucleotides align to TRBD2. V shed 0 bases, J shed 4 bases, and the junction held 5 bases outside the gene matches. This CDR3 region has 16 residues. Germline assignment: CDR1 LGHDT and CDR2 YNNKEL (reference sequence).

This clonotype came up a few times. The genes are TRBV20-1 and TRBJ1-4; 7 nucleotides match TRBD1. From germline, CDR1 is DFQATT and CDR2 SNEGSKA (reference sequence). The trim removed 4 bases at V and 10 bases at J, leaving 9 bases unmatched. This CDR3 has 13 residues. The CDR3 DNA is TGCAGTGCTATCGAAAACAGGGGAGCAAAACTGTTTTTT. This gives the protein CSAIENRGAKLFF.

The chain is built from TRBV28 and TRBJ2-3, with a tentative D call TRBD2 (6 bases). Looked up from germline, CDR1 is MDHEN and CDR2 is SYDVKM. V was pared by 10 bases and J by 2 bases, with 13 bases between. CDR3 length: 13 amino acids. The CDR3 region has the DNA TGTGCCACCCTTCGGAGGGCCACAGATACGCAGTATTTT. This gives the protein CATLRRATDTQYF.

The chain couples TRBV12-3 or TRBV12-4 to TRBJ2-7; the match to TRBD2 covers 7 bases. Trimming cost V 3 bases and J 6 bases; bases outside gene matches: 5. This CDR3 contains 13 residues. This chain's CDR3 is CASSFPRTSEQYF. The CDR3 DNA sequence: TGTGCCAGCAGTTTTCCCCGGACTAGCGAGCAGTACTTC.

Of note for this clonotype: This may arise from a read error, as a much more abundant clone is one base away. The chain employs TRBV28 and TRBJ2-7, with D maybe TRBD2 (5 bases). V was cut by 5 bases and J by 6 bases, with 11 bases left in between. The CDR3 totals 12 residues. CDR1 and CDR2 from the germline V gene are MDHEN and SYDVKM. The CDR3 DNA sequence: TGTGCCAGCAGTCCCTCGGACTCCGAGCAGTACTTC. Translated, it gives CASSPSDSEQYF.

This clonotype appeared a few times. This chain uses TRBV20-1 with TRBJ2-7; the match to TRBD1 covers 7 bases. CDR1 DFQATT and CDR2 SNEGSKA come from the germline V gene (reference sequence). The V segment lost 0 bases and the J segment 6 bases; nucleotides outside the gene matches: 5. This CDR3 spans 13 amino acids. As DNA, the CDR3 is TGCAGTGCTAGAGATCGGGGACAGACCGAGCAGTACTTC. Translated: CSARDRGQTEQYF.

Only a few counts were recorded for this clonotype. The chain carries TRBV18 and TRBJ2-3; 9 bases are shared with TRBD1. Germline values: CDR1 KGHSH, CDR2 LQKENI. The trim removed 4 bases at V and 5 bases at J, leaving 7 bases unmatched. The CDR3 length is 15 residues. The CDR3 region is CASSRGDREVDTQYF. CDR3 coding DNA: TGTGCCAGCTCACGCGGGGACAGGGAAGTAGATACGCAGTATTTT. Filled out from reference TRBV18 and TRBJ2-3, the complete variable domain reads NAGVMQNPRHLVRRRGQEARLRCSPMKGHSHVYWYRQLPEEGLKFMVYLQKENIIDESGMPKERFSAEFPKEGPSILRIQQVVRGDSAAYFCASSRGDREVDTQYFGPGTRLTVL.

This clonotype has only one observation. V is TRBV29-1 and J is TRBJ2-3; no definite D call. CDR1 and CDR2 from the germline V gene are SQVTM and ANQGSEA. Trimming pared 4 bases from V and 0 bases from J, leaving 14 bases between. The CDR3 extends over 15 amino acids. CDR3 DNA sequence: TGCAGCGTTGTCGGTGAGCGATCTAGCACAGATACGCAGTATTTT. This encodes CSVVGERSSTDTQYF.

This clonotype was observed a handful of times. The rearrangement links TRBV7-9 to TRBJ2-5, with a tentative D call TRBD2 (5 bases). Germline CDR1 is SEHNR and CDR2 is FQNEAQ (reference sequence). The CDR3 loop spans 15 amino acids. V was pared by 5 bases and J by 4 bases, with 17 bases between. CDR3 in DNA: TGTGCCAGCAGCCCCGGAGTAGCGTCTGGAGAGACCCAGTACTTC. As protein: CASSPGVASGETQYF.